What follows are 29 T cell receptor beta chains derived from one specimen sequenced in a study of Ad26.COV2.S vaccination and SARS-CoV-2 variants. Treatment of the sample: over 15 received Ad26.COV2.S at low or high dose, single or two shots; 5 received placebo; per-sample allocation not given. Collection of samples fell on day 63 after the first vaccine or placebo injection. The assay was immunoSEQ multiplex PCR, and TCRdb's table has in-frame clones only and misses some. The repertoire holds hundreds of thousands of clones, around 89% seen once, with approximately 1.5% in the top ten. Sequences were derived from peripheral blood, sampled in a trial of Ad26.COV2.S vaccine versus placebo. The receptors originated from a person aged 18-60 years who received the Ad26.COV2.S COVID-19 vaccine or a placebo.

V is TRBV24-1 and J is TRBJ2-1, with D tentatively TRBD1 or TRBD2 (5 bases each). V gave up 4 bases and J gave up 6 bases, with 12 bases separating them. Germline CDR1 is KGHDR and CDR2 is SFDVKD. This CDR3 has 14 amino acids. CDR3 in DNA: TGTGCCACCAGTGACTCCGGGACGCTCAATGAGCAGTTCTTC. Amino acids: CATSDSGTLNEQFF.

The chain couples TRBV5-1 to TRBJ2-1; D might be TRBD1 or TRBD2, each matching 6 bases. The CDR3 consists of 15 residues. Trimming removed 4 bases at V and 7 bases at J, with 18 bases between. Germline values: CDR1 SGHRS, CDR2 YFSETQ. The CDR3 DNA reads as TGCGCCAGCAGCCCAGAGGGGGGACCTTGGAATGAGCAGTTCTTC. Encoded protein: CASSPEGGPWNEQFF. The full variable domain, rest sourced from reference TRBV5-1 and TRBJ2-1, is KAGVTQTPRYLIKTRGQQVTLSCSPISGHRSVSWYQQTPGQGLQFLFEYFSETQRNKGNFPGRFSGRQFSNSRSEMNVSTLELGDSALYLCASSPEGGPWNEQFFGPGTRLTVL.

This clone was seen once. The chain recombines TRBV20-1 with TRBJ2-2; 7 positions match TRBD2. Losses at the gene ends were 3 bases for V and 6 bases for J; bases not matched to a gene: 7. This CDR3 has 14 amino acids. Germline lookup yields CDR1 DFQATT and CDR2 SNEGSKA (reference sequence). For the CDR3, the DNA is TGCAGTGCTAGTGTCGGACGGGGGGCCGGGGAGCTGTTTTTT. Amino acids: CSASVGRGAGELFF.

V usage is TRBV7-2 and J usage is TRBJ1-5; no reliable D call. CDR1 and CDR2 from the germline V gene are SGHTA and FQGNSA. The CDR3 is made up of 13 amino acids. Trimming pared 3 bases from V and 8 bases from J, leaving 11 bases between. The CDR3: CASSLDPIKPQHF. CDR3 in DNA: TGTGCCAGCAGCTTGGATCCAATCAAGCCCCAGCATTTT.

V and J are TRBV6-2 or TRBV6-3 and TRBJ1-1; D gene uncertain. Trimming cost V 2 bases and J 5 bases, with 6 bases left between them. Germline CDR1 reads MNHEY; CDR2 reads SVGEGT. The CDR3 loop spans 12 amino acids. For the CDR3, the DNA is TGTGCCAGCAGTTACCTAGGGACTGAAGCTTTCTTT. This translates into CASSYLGTEAFF.

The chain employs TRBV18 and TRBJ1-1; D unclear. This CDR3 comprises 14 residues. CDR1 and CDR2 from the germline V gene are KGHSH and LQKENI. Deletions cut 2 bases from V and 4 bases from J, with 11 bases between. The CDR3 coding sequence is TGTGCCAGCTCACCATCGAGCAGGAGCACTGAAGCTTTCTTT. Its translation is CASSPSSRSTEAFF.

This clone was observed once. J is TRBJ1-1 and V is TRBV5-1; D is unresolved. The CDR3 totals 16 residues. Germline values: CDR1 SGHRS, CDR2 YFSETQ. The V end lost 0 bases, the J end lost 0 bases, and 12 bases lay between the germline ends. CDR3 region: CASSLEVLSMNTEAFF. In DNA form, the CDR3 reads TGCGCCAGCAGCTTGGAGGTGTTGTCCATGAACACTGAAGCTTTCTTT.

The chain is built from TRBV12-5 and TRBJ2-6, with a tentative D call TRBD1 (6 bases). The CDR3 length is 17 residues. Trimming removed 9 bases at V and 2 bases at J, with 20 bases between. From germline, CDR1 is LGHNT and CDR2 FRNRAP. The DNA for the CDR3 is TGTGCTAGGTACAGGGAACCCCCCCTCCCTGGGGCCAACGTCCTGACTTTC. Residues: CARYREPPLPGANVLTF.

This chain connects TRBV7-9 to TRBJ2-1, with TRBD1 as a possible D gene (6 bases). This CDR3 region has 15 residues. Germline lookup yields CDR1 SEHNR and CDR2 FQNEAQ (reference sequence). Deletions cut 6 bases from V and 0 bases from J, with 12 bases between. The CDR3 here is CASSYRGSSYNEQFF. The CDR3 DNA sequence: TGTGCCAGCAGTTATAGGGGGTCCTCCTACAATGAGCAGTTCTTC. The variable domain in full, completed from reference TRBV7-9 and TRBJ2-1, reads DTGVSQNPRHKITKRGQNVTFRCDPISEHNRLYWYRQTLGQGPEFLTYFQNEAQLEKSRLLSDRFSAERPKGSFSTLEIQRTEQGDSAMYLCASSYRGSSYNEQFFGPGTRLTVL.

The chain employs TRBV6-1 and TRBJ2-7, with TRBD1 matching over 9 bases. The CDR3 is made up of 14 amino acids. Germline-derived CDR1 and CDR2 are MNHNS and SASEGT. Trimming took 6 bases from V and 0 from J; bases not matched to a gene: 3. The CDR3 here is CASRGQGVSYEQYF. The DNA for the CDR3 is TGTGCCAGCAGGGGACAGGGCGTCTCCTACGAGCAGTACTTC.

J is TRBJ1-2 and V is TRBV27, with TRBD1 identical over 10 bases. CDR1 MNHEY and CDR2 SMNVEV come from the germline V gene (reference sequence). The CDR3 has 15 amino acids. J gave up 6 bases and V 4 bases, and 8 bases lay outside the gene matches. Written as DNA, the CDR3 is TGTGCCAGCAGTTCACCGGGACAGGGGATCCATGGCTACACCTTC. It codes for CASSSPGQGIHGYTF.

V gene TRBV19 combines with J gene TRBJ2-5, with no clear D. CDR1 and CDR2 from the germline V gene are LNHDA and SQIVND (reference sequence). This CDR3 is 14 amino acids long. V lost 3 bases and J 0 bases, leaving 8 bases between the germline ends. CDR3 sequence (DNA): TGTGCCAGTAGTATCTCAAATAACCAAGAGACCCAGTACTTC. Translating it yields CASSISNNQETQYF. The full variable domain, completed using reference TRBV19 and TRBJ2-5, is DGGITQSPKYLFRKEGQNVTLSCEQNLNHDAMYWYRQDPGQGLRLIYYSQIVNDFQKGDIAEGYSVSREKKESFPLTVTSAQKNPTAFYLCASSISNNQETQYFGPGTRLLVL.

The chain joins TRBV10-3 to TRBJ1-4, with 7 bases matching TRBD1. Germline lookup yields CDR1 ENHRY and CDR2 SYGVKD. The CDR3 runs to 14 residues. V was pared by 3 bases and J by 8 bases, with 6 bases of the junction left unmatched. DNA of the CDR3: TGTGCCATCAGTGACGACAGGGACACGGAAAAACTGTTTTTT. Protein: CAISDDRDTEKLFF.

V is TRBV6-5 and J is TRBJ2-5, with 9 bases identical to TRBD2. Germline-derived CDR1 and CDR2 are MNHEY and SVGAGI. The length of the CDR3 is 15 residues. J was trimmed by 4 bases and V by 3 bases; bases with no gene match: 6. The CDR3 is CASSYAGGVGETQYF. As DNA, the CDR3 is TGTGCCAGCAGTTATGCGGGGGGGGTTGGAGAGACCCAGTACTTC.

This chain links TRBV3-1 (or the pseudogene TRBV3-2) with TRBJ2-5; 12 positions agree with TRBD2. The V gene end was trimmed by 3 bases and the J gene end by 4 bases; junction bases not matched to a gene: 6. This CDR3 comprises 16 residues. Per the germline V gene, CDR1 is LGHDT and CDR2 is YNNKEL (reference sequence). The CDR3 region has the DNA TGTGCCAGCAGCCAGTTTGGGACTAGCGGGCTAGAGACCCAGTACTTC. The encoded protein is CASSQFGTSGLETQYF.

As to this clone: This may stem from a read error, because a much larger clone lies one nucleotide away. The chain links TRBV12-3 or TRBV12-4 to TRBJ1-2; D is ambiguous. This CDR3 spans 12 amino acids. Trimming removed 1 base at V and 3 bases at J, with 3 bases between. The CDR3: CASSLVDYGYTF. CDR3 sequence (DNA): TGTGCCAGCAGTTTAGTTGACTATGGCTACACCTTC.

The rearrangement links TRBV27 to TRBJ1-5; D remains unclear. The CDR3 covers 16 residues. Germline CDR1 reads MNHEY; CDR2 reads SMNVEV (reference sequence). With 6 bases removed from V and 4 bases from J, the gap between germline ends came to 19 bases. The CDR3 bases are TGTGCCAGCAGCTTCTCGTTACCCCGGAGGAATCAGCCCCAGCATTTT. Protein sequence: CASSFSLPRRNQPQHF.

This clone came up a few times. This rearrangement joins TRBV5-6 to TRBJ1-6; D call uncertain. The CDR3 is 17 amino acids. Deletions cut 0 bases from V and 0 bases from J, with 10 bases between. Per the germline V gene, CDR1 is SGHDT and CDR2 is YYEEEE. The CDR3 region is CASSLDSLSSYNSPLHF. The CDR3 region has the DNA TGTGCCAGCAGCTTGGACAGCCTTAGCTCCTATAATTCACCCCTCCACTTT. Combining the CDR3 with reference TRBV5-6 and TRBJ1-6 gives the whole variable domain DAGVTQSPTHLIKTRGQQVTLRCSPKSGHDTVSWYQQALGQGPQFIFQYYEEEERQRGNFPDRFSGHQFPNYSSELNVNALLLGDSALYLCASSLDSLSSYNSPLHFGNGTRLTVT.

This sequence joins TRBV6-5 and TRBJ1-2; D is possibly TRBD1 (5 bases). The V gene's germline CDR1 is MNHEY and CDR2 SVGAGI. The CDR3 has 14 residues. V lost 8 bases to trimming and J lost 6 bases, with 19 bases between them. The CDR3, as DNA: TGTGCCAGCTGGGGGAGGAGTGCTGTTGATGGCTACACCTTC. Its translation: CASWGRSAVDGYTF.

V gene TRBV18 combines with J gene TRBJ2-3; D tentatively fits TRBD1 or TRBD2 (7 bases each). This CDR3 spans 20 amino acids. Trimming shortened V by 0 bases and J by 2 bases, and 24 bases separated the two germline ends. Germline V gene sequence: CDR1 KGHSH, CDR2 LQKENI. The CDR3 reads CASSPPSGQESLAATDTQYF. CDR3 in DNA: TGTGCCAGCTCACCACCCTCTGGACAGGAGTCCCTAGCGGCCACAGATACGCAGTATTTT.

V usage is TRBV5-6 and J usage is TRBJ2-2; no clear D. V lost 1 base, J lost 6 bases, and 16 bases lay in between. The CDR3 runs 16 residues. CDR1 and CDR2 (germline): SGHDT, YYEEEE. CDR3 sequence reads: CASSLKDGRLAGELFF. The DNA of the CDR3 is TGTGCCAGCAGCTTGAAGGACGGTCGTTTGGCCGGGGAGCTGTTTTTT.

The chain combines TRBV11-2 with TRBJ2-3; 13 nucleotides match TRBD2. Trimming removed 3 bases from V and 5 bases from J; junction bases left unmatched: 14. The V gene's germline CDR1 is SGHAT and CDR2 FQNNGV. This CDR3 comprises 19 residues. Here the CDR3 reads CASSFLGFGLAGEVDTQYF. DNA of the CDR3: TGTGCCAGCAGCTTTCTAGGGTTCGGACTAGCGGGAGAAGTAGATACGCAGTATTTT.

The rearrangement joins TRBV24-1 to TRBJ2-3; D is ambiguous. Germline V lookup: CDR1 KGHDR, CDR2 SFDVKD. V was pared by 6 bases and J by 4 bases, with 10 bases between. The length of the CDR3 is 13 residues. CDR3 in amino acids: CATSYKGADTQYF. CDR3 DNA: TGTGCCACCAGTTATAAGGGCGCAGATACGCAGTATTTT.

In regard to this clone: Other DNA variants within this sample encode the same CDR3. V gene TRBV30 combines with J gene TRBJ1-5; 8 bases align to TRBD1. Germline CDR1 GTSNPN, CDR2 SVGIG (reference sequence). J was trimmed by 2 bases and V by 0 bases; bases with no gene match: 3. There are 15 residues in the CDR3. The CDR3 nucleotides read TGTGCCTGGAGTGTACTGGGACAGGGCAATCAGCCCCAGCATTTT. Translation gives CAWSVLGQGNQPQHF.

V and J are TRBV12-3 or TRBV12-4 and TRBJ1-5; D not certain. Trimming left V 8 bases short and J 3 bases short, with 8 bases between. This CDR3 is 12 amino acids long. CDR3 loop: CASGGNNQPQHF. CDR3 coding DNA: TGTGCCAGCGGCGGAAACAATCAGCCCCAGCATTTT.

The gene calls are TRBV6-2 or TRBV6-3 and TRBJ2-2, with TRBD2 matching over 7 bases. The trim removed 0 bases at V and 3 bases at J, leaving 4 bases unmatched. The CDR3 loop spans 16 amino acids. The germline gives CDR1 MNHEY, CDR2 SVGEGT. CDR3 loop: CASSYSRTRDTGELFF. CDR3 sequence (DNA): TGTGCCAGCAGTTACTCTAGGACTAGAGACACCGGGGAGCTGTTTTTT.

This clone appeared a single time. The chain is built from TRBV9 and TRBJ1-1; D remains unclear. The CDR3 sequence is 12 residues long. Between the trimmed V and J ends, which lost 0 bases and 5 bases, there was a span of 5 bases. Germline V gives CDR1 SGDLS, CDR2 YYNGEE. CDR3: CASSVEETEAFF. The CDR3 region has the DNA TGTGCCAGCAGCGTAGAAGAGACTGAAGCTTTCTTT.

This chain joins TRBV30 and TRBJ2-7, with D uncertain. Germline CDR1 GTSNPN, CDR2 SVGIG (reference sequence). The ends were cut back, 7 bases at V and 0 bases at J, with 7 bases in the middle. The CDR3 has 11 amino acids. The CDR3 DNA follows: TGTGCCTTCAGTGCCTCCTACGAGCAGTACTTC. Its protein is CAFSASYEQYF. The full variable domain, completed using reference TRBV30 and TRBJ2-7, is SQTIHQWPATLVQPVGSPLSLECTVEGTSNPNLYWYRQAAGRGLQLLFYSVGIGQISSEVPQNLSASRPQDRQFILSSKKLLLSDSGFYLCAFSASYEQYFGPGTRLTVT.

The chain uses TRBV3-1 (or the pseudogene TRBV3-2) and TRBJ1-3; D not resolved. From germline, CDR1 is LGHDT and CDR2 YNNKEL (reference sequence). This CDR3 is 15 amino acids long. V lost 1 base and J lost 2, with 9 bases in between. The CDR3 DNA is TGTGCCAGCAGCCAAGGAGGAGTAACTGGAAACACCATATATTTT. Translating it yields CASSQGGVTGNTIYF.